The 6 T cell receptor beta chains presented below share a single source sample, sequenced in a study of T cell responses to AZD1222 COVID-19 vaccine. Profiling relied on immunoSEQ multiplex PCR, and the TCRdb table lists in-frame clones only, not all of them. The top ten hold approximately 6% of the sample, which has some 140,000 clones, 80% to 90% seen once. The specimen comprised peripheral blood, sampled on day 0 of AZD1222 vaccination. These receptors came from an adult in good health.

This rearrangement joins TRBV6-8 to TRBJ2-7, with 10 positions matching TRBD2. This CDR3 has 15 residues. The ends lost 2 bases at V and 3 bases at J; junction bases unmatched: 4. Germline CDR1 reads MNHGY; CDR2 reads SAAAGT. CDR3 nucleotide sequence: TGTGCCAGCAGTTACAATCCTAGCGGGAGCTACGAGCAGTACTTC. Translating it yields CASSYNPSGSYEQYF.

The J gene is TRBJ2-6, the V gene TRBV2, with D uncertain. V lost 6 bases, J lost 1 base, and 4 bases lay in between. The CDR3 covers 13 residues. In germline, CDR1 is SNHLY, CDR2 FYNNEI. DNA for the CDR3: TGTGCCAGCAGAGCGTCTGGGGCCAACGTCCTGACTTTC. This gives the protein CASRASGANVLTF.

The rearrangement links TRBV9 to TRBJ2-1; 9 bases line up with TRBD2. CDR1 and CDR2 from the germline V gene are SGDLS and YYNGEE. There are 16 residues in the CDR3. The V and J ends lost 4 bases and 6 bases, in that order; junction bases with no gene match: 11. In DNA form, the CDR3 reads TGTGCCAGCAGCACCCACCCGACTAGCGGAGCCAATGAGCAGTTCTTC. Protein: CASSTHPTSGANEQFF.

This sequence joins TRBV28 and TRBJ1-2; D unclear. The germline CDR1 and CDR2 sequences are MDHEN and SYDVKM. This CDR3 is 13 amino acids long. V was clipped by 1 base and J by 7 bases, with 10 bases between them. CDR3: CASSLSGSFGYTF. In DNA, the CDR3 is TGTGCCAGCAGTTTATCCGGGTCTTTTGGCTACACCTTC.

This rearrangement joins TRBV9 to TRBJ2-5; D is ambiguous. Germline loops: CDR1 SGDLS, CDR2 YYNGEE. V shed 2 bases and J shed 1 base, with 9 bases lying between them. This CDR3 region has 14 residues. CDR3 amino acids: CASSVGSSQETQYF. CDR3 DNA sequence: TGTGCCAGCAGCGTCGGAAGCTCCCAAGAGACCCAGTACTTC.

The chain links TRBV28 to TRBJ2-3; D tentatively fits TRBD1 or TRBD2 (5 bases each). The CDR3 covers 14 residues. Germline values: CDR1 MDHEN, CDR2 SYDVKM. V gave up 5 bases and J gave up 1 base, with 10 bases separating them. CDR3 sequence reads: CASSPRDRTDTQYF. The CDR3, as DNA: TGTGCCAGCAGTCCCCGGGACCGCACAGATACGCAGTATTTT. Together with reference TRBV28 and TRBJ2-3, the CDR3 gives the full variable domain: DVKVTQSSRYLVKRTGEKVFLECVQDMDHENMFWYRQDPGLGLRLIYFSYDVKMKEKGDIPEGYSVSREKKERFSLILESASTNQTSMYLCASSPRDRTDTQYFGPGTRLTVL.